Shown below are 22 T cell receptor beta chains from a single sample sequenced in a study of blood T cell repertoires in COVID-19. Using immunoSEQ multiplex PCR, the repertoire was profiled, and TCRdb retains in-frame clones only, with some absent. The data contain around 260,000 clones, approximately 92% of them singletons. Sequenced sample: PBMCs or T cells enriched from blood (not recorded which). These receptors originate from a woman aged 25 to 39 who had recovered from COVID-19.

The rearrangement uses TRBV29-1 and TRBJ2-1; 11 nucleotides match TRBD2. Looked up from germline, CDR1 is SQVTM and CDR2 is ANQGSEA. The CDR3 length is 13 residues. Germline trimming cut 4 bases from V and 6 bases from J; bases unmatched to any gene: 2. The CDR3: CSVATSGSNEQFF. DNA of the CDR3: TGCAGCGTTGCTACTAGCGGGAGCAATGAGCAGTTCTTC.

The chain couples TRBV11-2 to TRBJ2-1; 10 bases line up with TRBD2. V shed 0 bases and J 8 bases; nucleotides not matched to a gene: 4. Germline CDR1 SGHAT, CDR2 FQNNGV. The CDR3 has 15 residues. The CDR3 bases are TGTGCCAGCAGCTTAGACGCTAGCGGGAGAGATGAGCAGTTCTTC. Translating gives CASSLDASGRDEQFF.

The chain couples TRBV10-3 to TRBJ1-5; possible D gene TRBD1, 5 bases. Trimming pared 3 bases from V and 2 bases from J, leaving 8 bases between. This CDR3 is built from 14 residues. Germline CDR1 ENHRY, CDR2 SYGVKD. The CDR3 spells CAISEGGGNQPQHF. For the CDR3, the DNA is TGTGCCATCAGTGAAGGAGGGGGCAATCAGCCCCAGCATTTT.

The V call is TRBV27, the J call TRBJ2-7, with D possibly matching TRBD1 (5 bases). There are 14 residues in the CDR3. In germline, CDR1 is MNHEY, CDR2 SMNVEV (reference sequence). The V gene lost 2 bases and the J gene lost 6 bases, with 14 bases spanning the gap. CDR3 nucleotide sequence: TGTGCCAGCAGTTTACGCGACAGCCACCCCGAGCAGTACTTC. As protein: CASSLRDSHPEQYF.

The genes are TRBV11-2 and TRBJ2-1, with D possibly being TRBD2 (6 bases). V lost 3 bases and J lost 1, with 10 bases in between. Germline loops: CDR1 SGHAT, CDR2 FQNNGV. This CDR3 region has 15 residues. The CDR3 sequence is CASSLGGRSYNEQFF. The CDR3 nucleotides are TGTGCCAGCAGCTTGGGGGGACGGTCCTACAATGAGCAGTTCTTC.

The rearrangement links TRBV28 to TRBJ2-2; TRBD1 agrees at 7 bases. This CDR3 is built from 12 residues. After removal of 8 bases from V and 6 bases from J, the junction contained 3 bases not matched to a gene. The V gene's germline CDR1 is MDHEN and CDR2 SYDVKM. The CDR3 loop is CASLRGSGELFF. The CDR3 DNA reads TGTGCCAGCCTCAGGGGGTCCGGGGAGCTGTTTTTT.

The rearrangement uses TRBV23-1 and TRBJ2-1; no reliable D call. TRBV23-1 is treated as an ORF (open reading frame) with a function not yet certain. Trimming removed 2 bases at V and 5 bases at J, with 13 bases between. This CDR3 has 15 amino acids. Here the CDR3 DNA reads TGCGCCAGCAGTCAAAACGTCGACTCGGACAATGAGCAGTTCTTC. Translated: CASSQNVDSDNEQFF.

The V call is TRBV7-3, the J call TRBJ2-1; 7 nucleotides agree with TRBD1. V was clipped by 4 bases and J by 7 bases; unmatched bases: 4. Germline values: CDR1 SGHTA, CDR2 FQGTGA. This CDR3 is 13 amino acids long. CDR3 residues: CASSSDRANEQFF. CDR3 DNA sequence: TGTGCCAGCAGCTCTGACAGGGCGAATGAGCAGTTCTTC.

This chain uses TRBV7-9 with TRBJ2-2; no definite D call. CDR1 SEHNR and CDR2 FQNEAQ come from the germline V gene (reference sequence). The CDR3 sequence is 14 residues long. The V gene lost 3 bases and the J gene lost 1 base, with 6 bases spanning the gap. The CDR3, as DNA: TGTGCCAGCAGCTTTCCCGGGAACACCGGGGAGCTGTTTTTT. Translation: CASSFPGNTGELFF.

CDR3: CATSRFNQGQYEQYF. As DNA, the CDR3 is TGTGCCACCAGCAGATTCAACCAGGGACAGTACGAGCAGTACTTC. This chain uses TRBV15 with TRBJ2-7; 7 bases agree with TRBD1. CDR1 LNHNV and CDR2 YYDKDF come from the germline V gene (reference sequence). Germline trimming cut 2 bases from V and 4 bases from J; bases unmatched to any gene: 8. CDR3 size: 15 residues.

In this sample, this clone turned up once. The rearrangement uses TRBV6-1 and TRBJ1-6; no reliable D call. This CDR3 spans 14 amino acids. Germline assignment: CDR1 MNHNS and CDR2 SASEGT. Trimming took off 3 bases at V and 7 bases at J, with 10 bases between the two ends. As DNA, the CDR3 is TGTGCCAGCAGTGATCGACCGGAGAATTCACCCCTCCACTTT. The encoded protein is CASSDRPENSPLHF.

The rearrangement joins TRBV21-1 to TRBJ2-6; the DNA was not used to check the table's D call, TRBD2. TRBV21-1 is described as a pseudogene. The CDR3 totals 20 residues. CDR3 bases: TGTGCCAGCAGCAAGGATAGGTCTGGAGCGGGAGCCCCTGGGGCCAACGTCCTGACTTTC. Translation: CASSKDRSGAGAPGANVLTF.

The chain is built from TRBV28 and TRBJ1-1; TRBD1 agrees at 7 bases. Germline CDR1 is MDHEN and CDR2 is SYDVKM. V lost 3 bases to trimming and J lost 4 bases; unmatched junction nucleotides: 11. This CDR3 region has 16 residues. The CDR3 DNA sequence: TGTGCCAGCAGTTTGGGGACAGTTTTGGGGGGCACTGAAGCTTTCTTT. Its translation is CASSLGTVLGGTEAFF.

This rearrangement joins TRBV30 to TRBJ1-2; 12 bases align to TRBD1. The CDR3 is made up of 13 amino acids. CDR1 is GTSNPN, CDR2 SVGIG, per germline (reference sequence). After removal of 5 bases from V and 12 bases from J, the junction contained 10 bases not matched to a gene. CDR3 nucleotide sequence: TGTGCCTGGGGGGGACAGGGGGCGAGGAGAGACACCTTC. As protein: CAWGGQGARRDTF.

This chain links TRBV19 with TRBJ1-5; the match to TRBD1 covers 7 bases. Germline loops: CDR1 LNHDA, CDR2 SQIVND (reference sequence). The CDR3 consists of 15 residues. J gave up 6 bases and V 1 base, and 6 bases lay outside the gene matches. The CDR3 protein is CASSIGGQKIQPQHF. Here the CDR3 DNA reads TGTGCCAGTAGTATAGGGGGACAGAAAATTCAGCCCCAGCATTTT.

This clone appeared a single time. The CDR3 protein is CASSYDSGFDTGELFF. CDR3 nucleotides: TGTGCCAGCAGTTACGATTCAGGTTTCGATACCGGGGAGCTGTTTTTT. V gene TRBV28 combines with J gene TRBJ2-2; D gene unclear. The V and J ends lost 4 bases and 5 bases respectively, with 17 bases between them. The germline gives CDR1 MDHEN, CDR2 SYDVKM. This CDR3 comprises 16 residues.

The chain uses TRBV6-2 or TRBV6-3 and TRBJ2-3; TRBD1 matches at 7 bases. V lost 2 bases, J lost 3 bases, and 17 bases stayed unmatched. The germline gives CDR1 MNHEY, CDR2 SVGEGT. This CDR3 is built from 19 residues. The CDR3 is CASSYVMVNDREETDTQYF. In DNA, the CDR3 is TGTGCCAGCAGTTACGTGATGGTTAACGACAGGGAAGAGACAGATACGCAGTATTTT.

The CDR3 spells CATSGTSGRSGELFF. Here the CDR3 DNA reads TGTGCCACCAGCGGGACTAGCGGGAGGTCCGGGGAGCTGTTTTTT. This chain joins TRBV15 and TRBJ2-2; TRBD2 matches 15 bases. CDR1 and CDR2 from the germline V gene are LNHNV and YYDKDF (reference sequence). There are 15 residues in the CDR3. V lost 5 bases to trimming and J lost 6 bases; unmatched junction nucleotides: 1.

This chain uses TRBV6-5 with TRBJ1-1; D perhaps matches TRBD1 (6 bases). The CDR3 is made up of 14 amino acids. Per the germline V gene, CDR1 is MNHEY and CDR2 is SVGAGI. Trimming stripped 5 bases from V and 3 bases from J, with 13 bases between. CDR3 nucleotide sequence: TGTGCCAGCAGTCCACCACAGGGTTACACTGAAGCTTTCTTT. Translation gives CASSPPQGYTEAFF.

The V and J genes are TRBV5-1 and TRBJ1-3, with D unclear. The CDR3 length is 18 residues. With 0 bases removed from V and 0 bases from J, the gap between germline ends came to 16 bases. Germline V gives CDR1 SGHRS, CDR2 YFSETQ. CDR3 amino acids: CASSLVVGSALSGNTIYF. The CDR3 coding sequence is TGCGCCAGCAGCTTGGTTGTTGGCAGCGCGCTCTCTGGAAACACCATATATTTT.

This clone turned up a few times. This sequence joins TRBV12-3 or TRBV12-4 and TRBJ1-1; no clear D gene. V lost 5 bases, J lost 1 base, and 8 bases lay in between. The CDR3 has 13 amino acids. CDR3 nucleotide sequence: TGTGCCAGCAGTCTAGAACAGAACACTGAAGCTTTCTTT. Its protein is CASSLEQNTEAFF.

The chain has TRBV28 and TRBJ1-5, with TRBD1 identical over 8 bases. The V segment lost 8 bases and the J segment 4 bases; nucleotides outside the gene matches: 4. This CDR3 has 13 residues. CDR1 MDHEN and CDR2 SYDVKM come from the germline V gene. This chain's CDR3 is CASARQGNQPQHF. The CDR3 region has the DNA TGTGCCAGCGCACGACAGGGGAATCAGCCCCAGCATTTT.